Listed below are T cell receptor beta chains from one sample, sequenced in a study of blood T cell repertoires in COVID-19. Repertoires were generated with immunoSEQ multiplex PCR, while TCRdb's copy carries only in-frame clones and drops some. Of 150,000 to 250,000 clones in the sample, around 79% are singletons; the top ten hold over 5%. Material for sequencing was peripheral blood. The source of these receptors is a middle-aged woman with COVID-19, enrolled during active disease. The CDR3 runs from the conserved cysteine through the conserved F or W. D genes are given only for firm matches. Some rows have no size entry. The others give once, few or many, or a class for an expanded clone.

v_gene	d_gene	j_gene	abundance	CDR3nt	CDR3aa
TRBV9	.	TRBJ1-2	.	TGTGCCAGCAGCGTAGGCGGCTTCTATGGCTACACCTTC	CASSVGGFYGYTF
TRBV30	.	TRBJ2-7	few	TGTGCCTGGACTAGAGGTTCCCCCTACGAGCAGTACTTC	CAWTRGSPYEQYF
TRBV27	TRBD1	TRBJ1-5	.	TGTGCCAGCAGTTCCACCGGGACAGAGGGTCAGCCCCAGCATTTT	CASSSTGTEGQPQHF
TRBV2	TRBD1	TRBJ1-5	.	TGTGCCAGCAGTGGTGACAGGGTCGGGGGTCAGCCCCAGCATTTT	CASSGDRVGGQPQHF
TRBV27	.	TRBJ1-1	.	TGTGCCACCTATGTTGGGGGCGAAGCTTTCTTT	CATYVGGEAFF
TRBV6-1	.	TRBJ1-1	few	TGTGCCAGCAGTGAAGTTCTGAGAGGGAACACTGAAGCTTTCTTT	CASSEVLRGNTEAFF
TRBV2	TRBD2	TRBJ2-3	.	TGTGCCAGCAGCCCGCGGACTAGCGGGGGCACAGATACGCAGTATTTT	CASSPRTSGGTDTQYF
TRBV10-3	TRBD1	TRBJ2-5	few	TGTGCCATCAGGGACAGGTCAGAGACCCAGTACTTC	CAIRDRSETQYF
TRBV2	TRBD2	TRBJ2-7	few	TGTGCCAGCTCGGGACTAGCGGGAAATCGTTACGAGCAGTACTTC	CASSGLAGNRYEQYF
TRBV28	.	TRBJ1-3	.	TGTGCCAGCAGTTTACCGGGTTTCAGCTCTGGAAACACCATATATTTT	CASSLPGFSSGNTIYF
TRBV3-1/TRBV3-2	TRBD2	TRBJ2-5	.	TGTGCCAGCAGCCTTCTGCGGGAGGGCCCGTTTGAGACCCAGTACTTC	CASSLLREGPFETQYF
TRBV18	TRBD2	TRBJ2-1	.	TGTGCCAGCAGGACTAGCGGGAGCATCAAGGGTTACAATGAGCAGTTCTTC	CASRTSGSIKGYNEQFF
TRBV2	TRBD1	TRBJ1-1	.	TGTGCCAGCAGAGTTGGACAGGGGAACACTGAAGCTTTCTTT	CASRVGQGNTEAFF
TRBV7-8	.	TRBJ1-2	.	TGTGCCAGCAGCACCGAACAGGGATATGGCTACACCTTC	CASSTEQGYGYTF
TRBV6-5	.	TRBJ2-1	.	TGTGCCAGCAGTTCGCGGGGCAATGAGCAGTTCTTC	CASSSRGNEQFF
TRBV2	TRBD2	TRBJ2-5	.	TGTGCCAGCAGTGAACAGACTAGCGGTCAAGAGACCCAGTACTTC	CASSEQTSGQETQYF
TRBV5-4	TRBD1	TRBJ1-4	few	TGTGCCAGCAGCCTGGAACACAGGGGTGAAGAAAAACTGTTTTTT	CASSLEHRGEEKLFF
TRBV5-5	TRBD1	TRBJ1-2	.	TGTGCCAGCAGCTTGGGGGGACAGGGTGTTGACTACACCTTC	CASSLGGQGVDYTF
TRBV7-9	TRBD1	TRBJ1-1	.	TGTGCCAGCAGCTTACAGGGGGCGAGTCCTGAAGCTTTCTTT	CASSLQGASPEAFF
TRBV10-3	TRBD1	TRBJ1-2	.	TGTGCCATCAGTGAGTCCACCCCGGGACAGGATGGCTACACCTTC	CAISESTPGQDGYTF
TRBV7-8	.	TRBJ2-7	.	TGTGCCAGCAGCTTAGGCCCCTCAGGGAAGCAGTACTTC	CASSLGPSGKQYF
TRBV9	.	TRBJ2-3	.	TGTGCCAGCAGCCCTCTAAGAGGGGGGGCCACAGATACGCAGTATTTT	CASSPLRGGATDTQYF
TRBV5-6	.	TRBJ1-2	.	TGTGCCAGCAGCTTGCCTGAGGGTGTTTATCGCTACACCTTC	CASSLPEGVYRYTF
TRBV2	.	TRBJ1-2	.	TGTGCCAGCAGTGAACAGGGCAGGGTCTATGGCTACACCTTC	CASSEQGRVYGYTF
TRBV9	.	TRBJ1-1	.	TGTGCCAGCAGCGCAGGGGAACGGGCTGAAGCTTTCTTT	CASSAGERAEAFF
TRBV19	.	TRBJ1-1	.	TGTGCCAGTAGCCTCACTTCGGACACTGAAGCTTTCTTT	CASSLTSDTEAFF
TRBV18	TRBD1	TRBJ2-7	few	TGTGCCAGCTCATCGGGACAGTGGATCTACGAGCAGTACTTC	CASSSGQWIYEQYF
TRBV6-5	TRBD1	TRBJ2-2	.	TGTGCCAGCAGAGAGACAGGGATCACCGGGGAGCTGTTTTTT	CASRETGITGELFF
TRBV7-9	TRBD1	TRBJ1-2	.	TGTGCCAGCAGCCAGGACAGGATTTATGGCTACACCTTC	CASSQDRIYGYTF
TRBV24-1	TRBD1	TRBJ2-1	once	TGTGCCACCAGTGATCGACAGGGGTTATACAATGAGCAGTTCTTC	CATSDRQGLYNEQFF
TRBV6-6	TRBD1	TRBJ1-6	few	TGTGCCAGCAGTTTCCAGGGGGCAGGGAATTCACCCCTCCACTTT	CASSFQGAGNSPLHF
TRBV30	TRBD2	TRBJ2-3	.	TGTGCCTGGACCAAGTCCTTAGCGGGGGGCGCAGATACGCAGTATTTT	CAWTKSLAGGADTQYF
TRBV5-1	TRBD1	TRBJ2-3	.	TGCGCCAGCAGCCCAGAGGACAGGGCCGATACGCAGTATTTT	CASSPEDRADTQYF
TRBV18	.	TRBJ1-2	.	TGTGCCAGCTCACCAGGGGACACTAACTATGGCTACACCTTC	CASSPGDTNYGYTF
TRBV10-3	.	TRBJ2-2	.	TGTGCCATCAGTGAGACAGAACCGAACACCGGGGAGCTGTTTTTT	CAISETEPNTGELFF
TRBV5-1	.	TRBJ1-2	.	TGCGCCAGCAGCTTGACTTCTGTGGGCTACACCTTC	CASSLTSVGYTF
TRBV5-1	.	TRBJ2-1	.	TGCGCCAGCAGCCTAGAGAATGAGCAGTTCTTC	CASSLENEQFF
TRBV5-6	.	TRBJ1-2	.	TGTGCCAGCAGCCCAGGGGACTATGGCTACACCTTC	CASSPGDYGYTF
TRBV11-3	.	TRBJ2-1	once	TGTGCCAGCAGCCGTCCCCTAAGTGAGCAGTTCTTC	CASSRPLSEQFF
TRBV6-2/TRBV6-3	.	TRBJ1-6	once	TGTGCCAGCAGTTACGCCCCAACAGGGAACAATTCACCCCTCCACTTT	CASSYAPTGNNSPLHF
TRBV18	TRBD1	TRBJ1-5	.	TGTGCCAGCTCACCAGGACAGGGCGTTAGCAATCAGCCCCAGCATTTT	CASSPGQGVSNQPQHF
TRBV30	.	TRBJ1-2	many	TGTGCCTGGATTCACCTCGGGGGGGCATATGGCTACACCTTC	CAWIHLGGAYGYTF